Below, 19 T cell receptor beta chains from the same sample are listed, as sequenced in a study of blood T cell repertoires in COVID-19. Libraries were prepared by immunoSEQ multiplex PCR; TCRdb keeps only in-frame clonotypes and omits some of them. The sample lists about 300,000 clones, around 87% occurring once. The sequenced sample consisted of PBMCs or T cells enriched from blood (not recorded which). All receptors come from a woman in her late teens or twenties with acute COVID-19.

The rearrangement joins TRBV28 to TRBJ2-7; D might be TRBD2 (6 bases). The CDR3 length is 13 residues. Germline V gene data show CDR1 as MDHEN and CDR2 as SYDVKM. V shed 6 bases and J shed 2 bases, with 11 bases lying between them. The CDR3 DNA is TGTGCCAGCAGGGGCGGAGGGACCTACGAGCAGTACTTC. Protein product: CASRGGGTYEQYF.

This chain uses TRBV6-1 with TRBJ1-2; D gene unclear. Trimming stripped 7 bases from V and 4 bases from J, with 10 bases between. Germline lookup yields CDR1 MNHNS and CDR2 SASEGT. The CDR3 covers 12 residues. CDR3 bases: TGTGCCAGCACGTCGCGGGTCTATGGCTACACCTTC. Its translation is CASTSRVYGYTF.

The chain recombines TRBV19 with TRBJ2-6; TRBD1 matches at 11 bases. V was clipped by 6 bases and J by 0 bases; unmatched bases: 7. The CDR3 runs to 18 residues. The germline V gene encodes CDR1 LNHDA and CDR2 SQIVND (reference sequence). The CDR3 reads CASRRDRGDRSGANVLTF. CDR3 DNA: TGTGCCAGTAGAAGGGACAGGGGGGATCGCTCTGGGGCCAACGTCCTGACTTTC.

The chain carries TRBV27 and TRBJ1-5; the match to TRBD1 covers 10 bases. J was trimmed by 7 bases and V by 0 bases; bases with no gene match: 9. Per the germline V gene, CDR1 is MNHEY and CDR2 is SMNVEV (reference sequence). The CDR3 runs 17 residues. The CDR3 nucleotides are TGTGCCAGCAGTTTATCGGCCCAGACAGGGGGCGAGCAGCCCCAGCATTTT. It specifies CASSLSAQTGGEQPQHF.

This clone has a handful of counts. This chain joins TRBV7-6 and TRBJ2-2; 7 nucleotides align to TRBD2. The CDR3 runs 18 residues. Germline V gene data show CDR1 as SGHVS and CDR2 as FNYEAQ. V lost 2 bases to trimming and J lost 0 bases; unmatched junction nucleotides: 9. CDR3 residues: CASSLISSGIANTGELFF. The CDR3 DNA reads as TGTGCCAGCAGCTTAATTTCCAGCGGGATTGCGAACACCGGGGAGCTGTTTTTT. The entire variable domain, with the rest obtained from reference TRBV7-6 and TRBJ2-2, is as follows: GAGVSQSPRYKVTKRGQDVALRCDPISGHVSLYWYRQALGQGPEFLTYFNYEAQQDKSGLPNDRFSAERPEGSISTLTIQRTEQRDSAMYRCASSLISSGIANTGELFFGEGSRLTVL.

V gene TRBV9 combines with J gene TRBJ2-1; 10 bases agree with TRBD2. This CDR3 contains 14 residues. Germline CDR1 SGDLS, CDR2 YYNGEE. Losses at the gene ends were 2 bases for V and 5 bases for J; bases not matched to a gene: 1. This chain's CDR3 is CASSVSGGNNEQFF. For the CDR3, the DNA is TGTGCCAGCAGCGTTAGCGGGGGGAACAATGAGCAGTTCTTC. The whole variable domain, filled in from reference TRBV9 and TRBJ2-1, reads DSGVTQTPKHLITATGQRVTLRCSPRSGDLSVYWYQQSLDQGLQFLIQYYNGEERAKGNILERFSAQQFPDLHSELNLSSLELGDSALYFCASSVSGGNNEQFFGPGTRLTVL.

The V call is TRBV5-8, the J call TRBJ2-7; perhaps TRBD1 as D (5 bases). This CDR3 contains 14 residues. Germline V gene data show CDR1 as SGHTS and CDR2 as YDEGEE. The V and J ends lost 3 bases and 2 bases respectively, with 12 bases between them. CDR3 DNA sequence: TGTGCCAGCAGCTCCCGACAGATTCCCTACGAGCAGTACTTC. Residues: CASSSRQIPYEQYF.

The J gene is TRBJ2-7, the V gene TRBV19; D gene ambiguous. Germline CDR1 reads LNHDA; CDR2 reads SQIVND (reference sequence). The CDR3 spans 16 residues. Trimming cost V 3 bases and J 6 bases, with 21 bases left between them. CDR3 sequence reads: CASSMLTSPLPSEQYF. In DNA form, the CDR3 reads TGTGCCAGTAGTATGCTAACTTCACCCCTTCCCTCCGAGCAGTACTTC.

CDR3 amino acids: CASSLLGTFRVPDTQYF. Written as DNA, the CDR3 is TGTGCCAGCAGTTTATTAGGCACGTTCAGGGTGCCAGATACGCAGTATTTT. The chain couples TRBV28 to TRBJ2-3; weak D call: TRBD1 (5 bases). Germline CDR1 and CDR2: MDHEN and SYDVKM. CDR3 size: 17 residues. Trimming removed 1 base from V and 4 bases from J, with 18 bases in between.

V is TRBV7-5 and J is TRBJ1-1. TRBV7-5 is annotated as a pseudogene. This CDR3 comprises 17 residues. CDR3 protein: CARSPKEGDGLNTEAFF. CDR3 nucleotide sequence: TGTGCCAGAAGCCCTAAGGAGGGTGACGGGCTGAACACTGAAGCTTTCTTT.

V and J are TRBV13 and TRBJ1-4; no reliable D call. Trimming took off 2 bases at V and 4 bases at J, with 11 bases between the two ends. Germline V gives CDR1 PRHDT, CDR2 FYEKMQ (reference sequence). The CDR3 is 15 residues long. The CDR3 reads CASSLNGLGNEKLFF. The CDR3 region has the DNA TGTGCCAGCAGCTTAAACGGACTTGGTAATGAAAAACTGTTTTTT.

The J gene is TRBJ1-5, the V gene TRBV10-1; D unresolved. Germline V gene data show CDR1 as WNHNN and CDR2 as SYGVQD (reference sequence). This CDR3 is 16 amino acids long. Trimming took 6 bases from V and 0 from J, leaving 15 bases between them. The DNA for the CDR3 is TGCGCCAGCAGGGAAGAGACACCCGATAGCAATCAGCCCCAGCATTTT. This sequence encodes CASREETPDSNQPQHF.

The chain has TRBV28 and TRBJ1-1, with TRBD1 matching over 7 bases. The CDR3 totals 15 residues. Germline values: CDR1 MDHEN, CDR2 SYDVKM. The trim removed 5 bases at V and 5 bases at J, leaving 11 bases unmatched. The CDR3 DNA is TGTGCCAGCAGTCCATTGACAGGGAGAGTAACTGAAGCTTTCTTT. It yields the protein CASSPLTGRVTEAFF.

The V gene is TRBV19, the J gene TRBJ2-1; 9 bases agree with TRBD1. CDR3 length: 16 amino acids. The V and J ends lost 4 bases and 5 bases, in that order; junction bases with no gene match: 9. Germline V gene lookup returns CDR1 LNHDA and CDR2 SQIVND (reference sequence). For the CDR3, the DNA is TGTGCCAGTAGTAGGTGGGGACAGGGAACTCACAATGAGCAGTTCTTC. This sequence encodes CASSRWGQGTHNEQFF.

The CDR3 coding sequence is TGTGCCAGCAGCTTAGGCAAGGCGGGGACAGGGGTAACTGAAGCTTTCTTT. As protein: CASSLGKAGTGVTEAFF. The V and J genes are TRBV13 and TRBJ1-1; 10 nucleotides agree with TRBD1. J was trimmed by 5 bases and V by 0 bases; bases with no gene match: 9. CDR3 size: 17 residues. CDR1 PRHDT and CDR2 FYEKMQ come from the germline V gene (reference sequence). The full variable domain, in which reference TRBV13 and TRBJ1-1 provide the parts outside the CDR3, is AAGVIQSPRHLIKEKRETATLKCYPIPRHDTVYWYQQGPGQDPQFLISFYEKMQSDKGSIPDRFSAQQFSDYHSELNMSSLELGDSALYFCASSLGKAGTGVTEAFFGQGTRLTVV.

The rearrangement uses TRBV27 and TRBJ2-3; the D gene is possibly TRBD2 (6 bases). CDR1 is MNHEY and CDR2 is SMNVEV in the germline V gene (reference sequence). The length of the CDR3 is 16 residues. V gave up 6 bases and J gave up 1 base, with 17 bases separating them. CDR3: CASSPTPRLGTDTQYF. The CDR3 DNA follows: TGTGCCAGCAGCCCGACCCCACGACTAGGCACAGATACGCAGTATTTT.

The genes are TRBV28 and TRBJ2-2, with TRBD2 matching over 8 bases. Germline CDR1 MDHEN, CDR2 SYDVKM. The CDR3 has 20 amino acids. The V gene end was trimmed by 1 base and the J gene end by 6 bases; junction bases not matched to a gene: 19. CDR3 protein: CASSLFTRRSGSGISGELFF. The CDR3, as DNA: TGTGCCAGCAGTTTATTTACGAGGCGGAGCGGGAGCGGGATCTCCGGGGAGCTGTTTTTT.

The chain combines TRBV5-1 with TRBJ2-1, with 7 bases matching TRBD2. The CDR3 runs 12 residues. Losses at the gene ends were 3 bases for V and 7 bases for J; bases not matched to a gene: 1. The germline V gene has CDR1 SGHRS and CDR2 YFSETQ. The CDR3 sequence: CASSSRENEQFF. As DNA, the CDR3 is TGCGCCAGCAGCTCGCGGGAGAATGAGCAGTTCTTC.

This chain connects TRBV7-2 to TRBJ1-4; no definite D call. This CDR3 has 16 amino acids. Trimming took off 1 base at V and 6 bases at J, with 15 bases between the two ends. The germline V gene has CDR1 SGHTA and CDR2 FQGNSA. CDR3 sequence reads: CASSLVRRASDEKLFF. CDR3 nucleotides: TGTGCCAGCAGCTTAGTACGGAGGGCCTCAGATGAAAAACTGTTTTTT.